Sequencing of this T cell receptor (beta chain) was carried out in a study of spatial heterogeneity in lung cancer. TCRdb processed the 5' RACE reads anew with MiXCR; each CDR3 protein has one entry. The data hold over 40,000 distinct CDR3 sequences, with 10% to 15% observed a single time. Germline-derived CDR1 and CDR2 are SEHNR and FQNEAQ (reference sequence). The CDR3 runs to 12 residues. The V gene lost 5 bases and the J gene lost 4 bases, with 8 bases spanning the gap. As for time point: blood at routine non-recurrence follow-up after resection. This specimen was PBMCs, taken at follow-up. The chain joins TRBV7-9 to TRBJ1-2; D might be TRBD1 (5 bases). The TCR comes from a male donor with early-stage non-small cell lung cancer. CDR3 bases: TGTGCCAGCAGCCCGGACATCTATGGCTACACCTTC. Its translation: CASSPDIYGYTF.